One and the same sample provided the 10 T cell receptor beta chains below, sequenced in a study of T-cell memory formation after mild COVID-19. TCRdb passed the 5' RACE reads through MiXCR, listing each CDR3 protein once. Of roughly 250,000 distinct CDR3 sequences listed, roughly 15% were seen once; the top ten hold 3% to 4.5%. The sequencing sample was made of PBMCs or a T cell subset sorted from them (not recorded which). Source of these receptors: a man between 18 and 29 years old who had mild COVID-19 (a few samples of this study predate the infection). Cell type and time point are not known.

J is TRBJ1-6 and V is TRBV11-2; D unclear. CDR1 is SGHAT, CDR2 FQNNGV, per germline. The length of the CDR3 is 14 residues. V lost 1 base, J lost 8 bases, and 9 bases lay in between. The CDR3 here is CASSLALGYSPLHF. CDR3 DNA sequence: TGTGCCAGCAGCTTAGCTCTGGGGTATTCACCCCTCCACTTT.

Written as DNA, the CDR3 is TGTGCCAGCAGTTGGGCAGGGGAACAGCCCCAGCATTTT. This encodes CASSWAGEQPQHF. V gene TRBV6-2 or TRBV6-3 combines with J gene TRBJ1-5; D is perhaps TRBD1 (6 bases). Germline V gene sequence: CDR1 MNHEY, CDR2 SVGEGT. This CDR3 comprises 13 residues. Trimming left V 4 bases short and J 7 bases short, with 11 bases between.

This clonotype was seen a handful of times. V usage is TRBV2 and J usage is TRBJ2-5, with D possibly being TRBD2 (6 bases). Between the trimmed V and J ends, which lost 6 bases and 7 bases, there was a span of 12 bases. CDR3 size: 12 residues. CDR1 is SNHLY, CDR2 FYNNEI, per germline. The CDR3 DNA follows: TGTGCCAGCAGGGGGGGACTGGGGACCCAGTACTTC. Translating it yields CASRGGLGTQYF.

This clonotype appeared a few times. This chain connects TRBV14 to TRBJ2-7, with D tentatively TRBD1 (5 bases). The V and J ends lost 4 bases and 5 bases respectively, with 18 bases between them. The V gene's germline CDR1 is SGHDN and CDR2 FVKESK. The CDR3 runs 15 residues. The CDR3 loop is CASSLRTNQADEQYF. In nucleotides, the CDR3 is TGTGCCAGCAGCCTCCGGACAAACCAGGCGGACGAGCAGTACTTC.

This clonotype was observed a handful of times. This rearrangement joins TRBV6-5 to TRBJ2-1; 8 nucleotides line up with TRBD2. Germline V gene sequence: CDR1 MNHEY, CDR2 SVGAGI. There are 15 residues in the CDR3. V dropped 2 bases and J dropped 9; count of bases not matched to a gene: 9. The CDR3 protein is CASSYRGGLIGEQFF. Written as DNA, the CDR3 is TGTGCCAGCAGTTACCGGGGGGGGCTTATTGGTGAGCAGTTCTTC.

This clonotype appeared a few times. The chain recombines TRBV7-2 with TRBJ1-1, with a possible D match to TRBD1 (5 bases). Germline V lookup: CDR1 SGHTA, CDR2 FQGNSA. The CDR3 is made up of 16 amino acids. V lost 5 bases and J 5 bases, leaving 21 bases between the germline ends. CDR3 nucleotide sequence: TGTGCCAGCAGCCGAGCCGGGCCCCGAGGGGTTACTGAAGCTTTCTTT. This sequence encodes CASSRAGPRGVTEAFF.

This clonotype was detected many times. This chain's CDR3 is CASSLASGGQISTDTQYF. CDR3 nucleotides: TGTGCCAGCAGCTTAGCCAGCGGGGGACAGATTAGCACAGATACGCAGTATTTT. The V gene is TRBV7-9, the J gene TRBJ2-3, with a weak D call TRBD2 (8 bases). V lost 0 bases, J lost 0 bases, and 16 bases lay in between. The CDR3 sequence is 18 residues long. Germline V lookup: CDR1 SEHNR, CDR2 FQNEAQ (reference sequence).

This clonotype was counted at least ten times. The chain combines TRBV5-4 with TRBJ2-3, with D maybe TRBD2 (6 bases). Germline V gives CDR1 SGHNT, CDR2 YYREEE (reference sequence). With 1 base removed from V and 6 bases from J, the gap between germline ends came to 12 bases. This CDR3 contains 14 residues. The CDR3 nucleotides read TGTGCCAGCAGCTTGAGGGGAGGCAAGGATACGCAGTATTTT. Translated, it gives CASSLRGGKDTQYF.

The chain recombines TRBV18 with TRBJ2-3; possible D gene TRBD2, 6 bases. Germline CDR1 is KGHSH and CDR2 is LQKENI. The CDR3 contains 16 residues. The germline V and J ends were trimmed by 3 bases and 0 bases, with 13 bases remaining between them. As DNA, the CDR3 is TGTGCCAGCTCACCGGGCTTCGGGGGTAGCACAGATACGCAGTATTTT. This sequence encodes CASSPGFGGSTDTQYF. Combining the CDR3 with reference TRBV18 and TRBJ2-3 gives the whole variable domain NAGVMQNPRHLVRRRGQEARLRCSPMKGHSHVYWYRQLPEEGLKFMVYLQKENIIDESGMPKERFSAEFPKEGPSILRIQQVVRGDSAAYFCASSPGFGGSTDTQYFGPGTRLTVL.

In its sample, this clonotype was seen a few times. For the CDR3, the DNA is TGTGCCAGTCAGACTAGCGGGGGGTATGAGACCCAGTACTTC. This sequence encodes CASQTSGGYETQYF. The chain carries TRBV6-2 or TRBV6-3 and TRBJ2-5; TRBD2 matches at 13 bases. Germline V CDR1 and CDR2: MNHEY, SVGEGT. Germline trimming cut 9 bases from V and 5 bases from J; bases unmatched to any gene: 6. CDR3 length: 14 residues.